The 27 T cell receptor beta chains below were found in one sample sequenced in a study of cytomegalovirus exposure and HLA in healthy donors. The PCR contained 60 Vbeta and 13 Jbeta primers. Sequencing was performed with immunoSEQ multiplex PCR; in TCRdb, only in-frame clones are kept and a portion is missing. Its table records about 140,000 clones. Sequenced sample: PBMCs. All receptors derive from a woman aged 18-29 years in good health and CMV-seronegative.

A note on this clone: Relative to the germline gene, one junction end is altered; a read error may explain this. The sample has other DNA sequences that encode this CDR3 too. The chain recombines TRBV6-6 with TRBJ2-2; TRBD2 aligns across 8 bases. The CDR3 covers 15 residues. From germline, CDR1 is MNHNY and CDR2 SVGAGI (reference sequence). CDR3 coding DNA: TGCGCCAGCAGTTACGCGGGGGGAAACACCGGGGAGCTGTTTTTT. It is translated as CASSYAGGNTGELFF.

The chain carries TRBV2 and TRBJ2-5, with a weak D call TRBD1 (5 bases). The germline CDR1 and CDR2 sequences are SNHLY and FYNNEI. V lost 7 bases to trimming and J lost 2 bases, with 8 bases between them. This CDR3 region has 12 residues. The CDR3 nucleotides are TGTGCCAGCAACAGACAGCAAGAGACCCAGTACTTC. Its protein product is CASNRQQETQYF. Full variable domain (remainder filled in from reference TRBV2 and TRBJ2-5): EPEVTQTPSHQVTQMGQEVILRCVPISNHLYFYWYRQILGQKVEFLVSFYNNEISEKSEIFDDQFSVERPDGSNFTLKIRSTKLEDSAMYFCASNRQQETQYFGPGTRLLVL.

This chain uses TRBV6-1 with TRBJ2-7; maybe TRBD1 (5 bases). V was clipped by 0 bases and J by 6 bases, with 18 bases between them. Germline CDR1 MNHNS, CDR2 SASEGT. The CDR3 runs to 16 residues. For the CDR3, the DNA is TGTGCCAGCAGTGAAGCGGCGCCAGGGTCGGTTGGCGAGCAGTACGTC. Translating gives CASSEAAPGSVGEQYV.

The rearrangement links TRBV9 to TRBJ2-3; 8 nucleotides match TRBD2. The CDR3 length is 18 residues. V gave up 3 bases and J gave up 2 bases; unmatched junction bases: 14. The germline V gene encodes CDR1 SGDLS and CDR2 YYNGEE. The CDR3 DNA sequence: TGTGCCAGCAGCGAGAGGAGTGGAATAGCGGGGTTCACAGATACGCAGTATTTT. As protein: CASSERSGIAGFTDTQYF.

CDR3: CAWGARQGVTDTQYF. In DNA, the CDR3 is TGTGCCTGGGGGGCTAGACAGGGAGTAACAGATACGCAGTATTTT. This chain uses TRBV30 with TRBJ2-3, with 7 bases that match TRBD1. Unmatched junction bases numbered 11, after V lost 5 bases and J lost 3 bases. Germline-derived CDR1 and CDR2 are GTSNPN and SVGIG (reference sequence). This CDR3 contains 15 residues.

V is TRBV9 and J is TRBJ2-5, with D possibly TRBD2 on 6 matching bases. V shed 0 bases and J shed 7 bases, with 16 bases lying between them. The length of the CDR3 is 15 residues. Germline V gene lookup returns CDR1 SGDLS and CDR2 YYNGEE. CDR3 DNA sequence: TGTGCCAGCAGCGTAGCGGTCCACGGGGGAGCGACCCAGTACTTC. This gives the protein CASSVAVHGGATQYF.

This chain links TRBV7-2 with TRBJ1-3; unclear D gene. The CDR3 consists of 13 residues. Germline V gives CDR1 SGHTA, CDR2 FQGNSA. V was pared by 5 bases and J by 4 bases, with 9 bases between. The CDR3 region has the DNA TGTGCCAGCAGCCCAAACCAGGGAAACACCATATATTTT. Amino acids: CASSPNQGNTIYF. The full variable domain, rest sourced from reference TRBV7-2 and TRBJ1-3, is GAGVSQSPSNKVTEKGKDVELRCDPISGHTALYWYRQSLGQGLEFLIYFQGNSAPDKSGLPSDRFSAERTGGSVSTLTIQRTQQEDSAVYLCASSPNQGNTIYFGEGSWLTVV.

The chain combines TRBV6-5 with TRBJ1-3, with a weak D call TRBD1 (5 bases). This CDR3 region has 15 residues. Trimming pared 0 bases from V and 0 bases from J, leaving 6 bases between. Germline-derived CDR1 and CDR2 are MNHEY and SVGAGI. The CDR3 sequence: CASSYSGGSGNTIYF. The CDR3 coding sequence is TGTGCCAGCAGTTACTCGGGGGGCTCTGGAAACACCATATATTTT.

The CDR3 DNA follows: TGCGCCAGCAGCGGCGGGGCCTCTAGCACAGATACGCAGTATTTT. Its protein is CASSGGASSTDTQYF. This chain connects TRBV5-1 to TRBJ2-3, with D possibly being TRBD2 (6 bases). The V end lost 4 bases, the J end lost 0 bases, and 12 bases lay between the germline ends. CDR3 size: 15 residues. Germline V gene data show CDR1 as SGHRS and CDR2 as YFSETQ.

Here the CDR3 DNA reads TGCGCCAGCAGCATACGGAGGGACTTTCGGTTAGGCGATGAGCAGTTCTTC. Protein: CASSIRRDFRLGDEQFF. The chain recombines TRBV5-1 with TRBJ2-1; weak D call: TRBD2 (6 bases). Trimming cost V 4 bases and J 8 bases, with 25 bases left between them. CDR1 is SGHRS, CDR2 YFSETQ, per germline. This CDR3 spans 17 amino acids.

Details on this clone: The germline gene is not matched at one end of the junction; a read error may be the cause. Other DNA sequences in the sample encode the same CDR3. V gene TRBV6-5 combines with J gene TRBJ2-1; a possible D gene is TRBD2 (5 bases). The CDR3 covers 16 residues. CDR1 MNHEY and CDR2 SVGAGI come from the germline V gene. CDR3: CASSYSSSGLYNEQFF. Written as DNA, the CDR3 is TGTGCCAGCAGTTACTCGTCGAGCGGTCTCTACAACGAGCAGTTCTTC.

The chain carries TRBV10-1 and TRBJ2-7; possibly TRBD2 for D (5 bases). Between the trimmed V and J ends, which lost 2 bases and 2 bases, there was a span of 13 bases. The CDR3 loop spans 15 amino acids. Germline assignment: CDR1 WNHNN and CDR2 SYGVQD (reference sequence). The DNA for the CDR3 is TGCGCCAGCAGTGAGGGAAGCGGACCCCCCTACGAGCAGTACTTC. Residues: CASSEGSGPPYEQYF.

The gene calls are TRBV11-3 and TRBJ2-1; a possible D gene is TRBD1 (7 bases). This CDR3 contains 15 residues. The V end lost 4 bases, the J end lost 1 base, and 11 bases lay between the germline ends. Germline V CDR1 and CDR2: SGHNT, YENEEA. The CDR3 reads CASSSGGFSYNEQFF. For the CDR3, the DNA is TGTGCCAGCAGCTCAGGGGGGTTTTCCTACAATGAGCAGTTCTTC.

The chain has TRBV15 and TRBJ2-3; D is unresolved. V gave up 2 bases and J gave up 1 base, with 4 bases separating them. This CDR3 contains 13 residues. The germline V gene has CDR1 LNHNV and CDR2 YYDKDF (reference sequence). CDR3 sequence (DNA): TGTGCCACCAGCAGACAGGGCACAGATACGCAGTATTTT. Translating gives CATSRQGTDTQYF.

The gene calls are TRBV7-2 and TRBJ1-2, with 7 nucleotides matching TRBD1. Trimming took 5 bases from V and 8 from J; bases not matched to a gene: 11. Germline CDR1 and CDR2: SGHTA and FQGNSA. This CDR3 comprises 14 residues. In nucleotides, the CDR3 is TGTGCCAGCAGCGAGAGGGACAGCCTGGGGGGCTACACCTTC. It yields the protein CASSERDSLGGYTF.

The J gene is TRBJ2-1, the V gene TRBV10-3; 13 bases are a match to TRBD2. This CDR3 is 14 amino acids long. J was trimmed by 8 bases and V by 10 bases; bases with no gene match: 8. CDR1 is ENHRY, CDR2 SYGVKD, per germline. The chain's CDR3 is CATRTSGRGDEQFF. The DNA for the CDR3 is TGTGCCACCCGGACTAGCGGGAGAGGAGATGAGCAGTTCTTC.

This chain connects TRBV6-4 to TRBJ2-3; D gene uncertain. Trimming shortened V by 0 bases and J by 4 bases, and 5 bases separated the two germline ends. CDR3 length: 13 residues. In germline, CDR1 is MRHNA, CDR2 SNTAGT. Here the CDR3 reads CASSDSEADTQYF. CDR3 sequence (DNA): TGTGCCAGCAGTGACTCAGAGGCAGATACGCAGTATTTT.

The chain is built from TRBV2 and TRBJ2-7, with D possibly matching TRBD2 (7 bases). This CDR3 contains 13 residues. V was clipped by 8 bases and J by 3 bases, with 14 bases between them. Germline CDR1 is SNHLY and CDR2 is FYNNEI. As DNA, the CDR3 is TGTGCCAGCTTCGGGGGGCAGGGCTACGAGCAGTACTTC. Translated, it gives CASFGGQGYEQYF.

J is TRBJ2-7 and V is TRBV7-6; 8 nucleotides match TRBD2. The J segment lost 2 bases and the V segment lost 2 bases, leaving 8 bases of the junction unmatched. CDR3 length: 16 amino acids. Germline V gene data show CDR1 as SGHVS and CDR2 as FNYEAQ. CDR3 bases: TGTGCCAGCAGCTTATACGCAGCGGGAGTTGCCTACGAGCAGTACGTC. Translated, it gives CASSLYAAGVAYEQYV.

This CDR3 is CASSLGVSGQPQHF. Here the CDR3 DNA reads TGTGCCAGCAGCTTAGGCGTGTCAGGCCAGCCCCAGCATTTT. The chain joins TRBV7-2 to TRBJ1-5; D ambiguous. This CDR3 has 14 amino acids. V lost 1 base, J lost 7 bases, and 11 bases lay in between. The germline gives CDR1 SGHTA, CDR2 FQGNSA.

The chain has TRBV19 and TRBJ1-1; perhaps TRBD1 as D (6 bases). The CDR3 loop spans 15 amino acids. V lost 2 bases and J lost 5, with 15 bases in between. Germline lookup yields CDR1 LNHDA and CDR2 SQIVND (reference sequence). CDR3 protein: CASSIISTGRTEAFF. Here the CDR3 DNA reads TGTGCCAGTAGTATAATCTCGACAGGTAGGACTGAAGCTTTCTTT. Full variable domain (remainder filled in from reference TRBV19 and TRBJ1-1): DGGITQSPKYLFRKEGQNVTLSCEQNLNHDAMYWYRQDPGQGLRLIYYSQIVNDFQKGDIAEGYSVSREKKESFPLTVTSAQKNPTAFYLCASSIISTGRTEAFFGQGTRLTVV.

The chain carries TRBV11-2 and TRBJ2-3; D remains ambiguous. The length of the CDR3 is 12 residues. The ends were cut back, 10 bases at V and 0 bases at J, with 8 bases in the middle. Germline CDR1 SGHAT, CDR2 FQNNGV. The CDR3 coding sequence is TGTGCCACCAAGACTAGCACAGATACGCAGTATTTT. The encoded protein is CATKTSTDTQYF.

J is TRBJ1-4 and V is TRBV5-1, with 9 bases aligning to TRBD1. V trimming: 4 bases; J trimming: 5 bases; junction bases outside the gene matches: 12. The CDR3 consists of 17 residues. CDR1 is SGHRS, CDR2 YFSETQ, per germline. The CDR3 loop is CASSPGYQTGGNEKLFF. The CDR3 nucleotides read TGCGCCAGCAGCCCCGGATACCAGACAGGGGGAAATGAAAAACTGTTTTTT.

The chain carries TRBV6-6 and TRBJ1-2; maybe TRBD1 (5 bases). This CDR3 comprises 15 residues. V was clipped by 0 bases and J by 6 bases, with 14 bases between them. Looked up from germline, CDR1 is MNHNY and CDR2 is SVGAGI (reference sequence). This CDR3 reads CASSYSRREVNGYTF. The CDR3 DNA reads as TGTGCCAGCAGTTACTCTCGCAGGGAGGTTAATGGCTACACCTTC.

The CDR3 here is CASSVGDTSNQPQHF. DNA for the CDR3: TGTGCCAGCAGTGTGGGGGACACCTCGAATCAGCCCCAGCATTTT. The V call is TRBV6-1, the J call TRBJ1-5; perhaps TRBD1 as D (6 bases). The V end lost 4 bases, the J end lost 4 bases, and 14 bases lay between the germline ends. The CDR3 totals 15 residues. The germline CDR1 and CDR2 sequences are MNHNS and SASEGT.

This chain links TRBV29-1 with TRBJ2-5; D may be TRBD2 (5 bases). The V end was cut by 3 bases, the J end by 4 bases, with 9 bases between. This CDR3 spans 12 amino acids. The germline CDR1 and CDR2 sequences are SQVTM and ANQGSEA. The CDR3 sequence: CSVEIRGETQYF. In DNA, the CDR3 is TGCAGCGTTGAGATCCGGGGAGAGACCCAGTACTTC.

The rearrangement uses TRBV6-1 and TRBJ2-3; 7 nucleotides match TRBD1. The CDR3 has 16 amino acids. The trim removed 5 bases at V and 7 bases at J, leaving 15 bases unmatched. Germline V gene data show CDR1 as MNHNS and CDR2 as SASEGT. The CDR3: CASSQGQVFPSNTQYF. The CDR3 nucleotides read TGTGCCAGCAGTCAAGGACAGGTTTTTCCATCAAATACGCAGTATTTT.